Below, 21 T cell receptor beta chains from the same sample are listed, as sequenced in a study of blood T cell repertoires in COVID-19. The protocol was immunoSEQ multiplex PCR, while the TCRdb copy is restricted to in-frame clones and leaves out a portion. The sample has around 150,000 clones, under 80% seen once. Sequencing input: peripheral blood. The receptor source for this set is a man between 60 and 75 years old with acute or convalescent COVID-19.

The chain joins TRBV4-2 to TRBJ2-7; 7 bases are shared with TRBD2. V dropped 0 bases and J dropped 4; count of bases not matched to a gene: 9. CDR3 length: 16 residues. Germline V gene lookup returns CDR1 LGHNA and CDR2 YNFKEQ. Here the CDR3 reads CASSQDGAGEVYEQYF. In nucleotides, the CDR3 is TGTGCCAGCAGCCAAGATGGGGCGGGAGAAGTGTACGAGCAGTACTTC.

The chain joins TRBV9 to TRBJ1-2; D possibly corresponds to TRBD1 (5 bases). This CDR3 region has 16 residues. V was cut by 0 bases and J by 5 bases, with 17 bases left in between. The germline CDR1 and CDR2 sequences are SGDLS and YYNGEE. CDR3 sequence reads: CASSVDGATSRYGYTF. The DNA of the CDR3 is TGTGCCAGCAGCGTAGATGGGGCCACGTCCCGTTATGGCTACACCTTC.

The gene calls are TRBV3-1 (or the pseudogene TRBV3-2) and TRBJ2-3; 15 nucleotides line up with TRBD2. The germline V gene has CDR1 LGHDT and CDR2 YNNKEL (reference sequence). This CDR3 has 16 amino acids. With V trimmed by 4 bases and J by 3 bases, 2 bases remained unmatched. The CDR3 DNA reads as TGTGCCAGCAGCCTGGGACTAGCGGGAGGAACAGATACGCAGTATTTT. Its protein product is CASSLGLAGGTDTQYF.

This clone was counted only a few times. This CDR3 is CASSQAGANTEAFF. CDR3 sequence (DNA): TGTGCCAGCAGCCAAGCTGGGGCGAACACTGAAGCTTTCTTT. The genes are TRBV3-1 (or the pseudogene TRBV3-2) and TRBJ1-1; D might be TRBD1 (5 bases). The CDR3 runs to 14 residues. Germline lookup yields CDR1 LGHDT and CDR2 YNNKEL (reference sequence). Trimming left V 1 base short and J 1 base short, with 7 bases between.

J is TRBJ2-3 and V is TRBV5-1, with a possible D match to TRBD1 (6 bases). Trimming cost V 5 bases and J 6 bases, with 22 bases left between them. The CDR3 runs 16 residues. Per germline, CDR1 SGHRS and CDR2 YFSETQ. CDR3 coding DNA: TGCGCCAGCAGTCCATCGGGCGCTCAGAGGGGGGATACGCAGTATTTT. This gives the protein CASSPSGAQRGDTQYF.

The V and J genes are TRBV4-1 and TRBJ2-1; D remains unclear. There are 13 residues in the CDR3. CDR1 and CDR2 from the germline V gene are MGHRA and YSYEKL. V lost 0 bases, J lost 8 bases, and 8 bases lay in between. The CDR3 coding sequence is TGCGCCAGCAGCCAAGATCTCCGGGATGAGCAGTTCTTC. It codes for CASSQDLRDEQFF.

The rearrangement uses TRBV6-5 and TRBJ2-7; 8 nucleotides align to TRBD1. Trimming cost V 8 bases and J 6 bases; bases outside gene matches: 12. Germline-derived CDR1 and CDR2 are MNHEY and SVGAGI. The CDR3 loop spans 14 amino acids. The CDR3 DNA sequence: TGTGCCAGCGCCTCTGTGACAGGGGTCCCCGAGCAGTACTTC. Its protein product is CASASVTGVPEQYF.

CDR3 sequence (DNA): TGTGCCAGTATAGGGGAGACTAGCGTCGGTGAGCAGTTCTTC. It encodes CASIGETSVGEQFF. The V and J genes are TRBV19 and TRBJ2-1, with 8 bases aligning to TRBD2. Looked up from germline, CDR1 is LNHDA and CDR2 is SQIVND (reference sequence). The V gene end was trimmed by 7 bases and the J gene end by 9 bases; junction bases not matched to a gene: 11. The length of the CDR3 is 14 residues.

The CDR3 region is CASANPGQGVEKLFF. The CDR3 DNA sequence: TGTGCCAGTGCAAACCCGGGACAGGGGGTTGAAAAACTGTTTTTT. This rearrangement joins TRBV19 to TRBJ1-4, with 11 bases matching TRBD1. The germline V gene encodes CDR1 LNHDA and CDR2 SQIVND (reference sequence). The CDR3 extends over 15 amino acids. J was trimmed by 7 bases and V by 8 bases; bases with no gene match: 9.

The rearrangement joins TRBV2 to TRBJ1-1; unclear D gene. V was trimmed by 7 bases and J by 5 bases, leaving 17 bases between them. Germline V gene lookup returns CDR1 SNHLY and CDR2 FYNNEI. CDR3 length equals 14 residues. This chain's CDR3 is CASTKGYTGTEAFF. CDR3 nucleotides: TGTGCCAGCACCAAGGGTTATACGGGGACTGAAGCTTTCTTT.

J is TRBJ1-1 and V is TRBV6-5; 8 positions match TRBD1. J was trimmed by 6 bases and V by 5 bases; bases with no gene match: 8. In germline, CDR1 is MNHEY, CDR2 SVGAGI. This CDR3 is built from 14 residues. The CDR3 coding sequence is TGTGCCAGCAGTACAGGGGGATTAGTCGCTGAAGCTTTCTTT. This encodes CASSTGGLVAEAFF.

The rearrangement links TRBV2 to TRBJ2-5; 7 bases line up with TRBD2. Germline loops: CDR1 SNHLY, CDR2 FYNNEI. Losses at the gene ends were 7 bases for V and 4 bases for J; bases not matched to a gene: 9. The CDR3 sequence is 14 residues long. The CDR3 here is CASNRREQGETQYF. CDR3 DNA: TGTGCCAGCAACCGGCGGGAGCAAGGAGAGACCCAGTACTTC. The full variable domain, its missing parts supplied by reference TRBV2 and TRBJ2-5, is EPEVTQTPSHQVTQMGQEVILRCVPISNHLYFYWYRQILGQKVEFLVSFYNNEISEKSEIFDDQFSVERPDGSNFTLKIRSTKLEDSAMYFCASNRREQGETQYFGPGTRLLVL.

The gene calls are TRBV5-1 and TRBJ2-1; a possible D gene is TRBD2 (5 bases). The V end was cut by 1 base, the J end by 5 bases, with 16 bases between. The CDR3 consists of 16 residues. Per germline, CDR1 SGHRS and CDR2 YFSETQ. The CDR3 loop reads CASSLFLTELDNEQFF. As DNA, the CDR3 is TGCGCCAGCAGCTTGTTTTTAACAGAACTAGACAATGAGCAGTTCTTC.

The rearrangement joins TRBV28 to TRBJ1-2; D remains ambiguous. There are 16 residues in the CDR3. V was pared by 5 bases and J by 0 bases, with 16 bases between. Germline V CDR1 and CDR2: MDHEN, SYDVKM. CDR3 residues: CASSPSEGTPNYGYTF. The CDR3 DNA reads as TGTGCCAGCAGTCCGAGCGAGGGAACTCCTAACTATGGCTACACCTTC.

This clone came up a few times. This chain uses TRBV19 with TRBJ2-5; 10 nucleotides match TRBD1. The CDR3 runs 17 residues. Germline V gene lookup returns CDR1 LNHDA and CDR2 SQIVND (reference sequence). V was clipped by 7 bases and J by 4 bases; unmatched bases: 15. CDR3 DNA sequence: TGTGCCAGTAAACGACTAATCGGGACAGGGGATGGAGAGACCCAGTACTTC. It yields the protein CASKRLIGTGDGETQYF.

The V and J genes are TRBV3-1 (or the pseudogene TRBV3-2) and TRBJ2-1; 8 bases fit TRBD2. This CDR3 region has 19 residues. CDR1 is LGHDT, CDR2 YNNKEL, per germline (reference sequence). With 5 bases clipped from V and 6 bases from J, the junction kept 21 bases outside the gene matches. This chain's CDR3 is CASSSPPGAGGPFPNEQFF. CDR3 nucleotides: TGTGCCAGCAGCTCCCCCCCGGGGGCGGGAGGCCCGTTTCCCAATGAGCAGTTCTTC.

This clone was counted a single time. In DNA, the CDR3 is TGTGCCAGCAGTCAGAGAGGGACAGGAATACTAGCCAAAAACATTCAGTACTTC. Its protein is CASSQRGTGILAKNIQYF. The J gene is TRBJ2-4, the V gene TRBV6-6; TRBD1 matches at 8 bases. The germline V gene has CDR1 MNHNY and CDR2 SVGAGI (reference sequence). The CDR3 runs 18 residues. Losses at the gene ends were 5 bases for V and 0 bases for J; bases not matched to a gene: 12.

The genes are TRBV4-1 and TRBJ2-6; D is perhaps TRBD1 (6 bases). V lost 4 bases and J 4 bases, leaving 14 bases between the germline ends. The V gene's germline CDR1 is MGHRA and CDR2 YSYEKL. The length of the CDR3 is 16 residues. The CDR3 loop reads CASSRNRADGANVLTF. The CDR3 DNA is TGCGCCAGCAGCCGCAACAGGGCCGACGGGGCCAACGTCCTGACTTTC.

This clone was counted between two and nine times. The V and J genes are TRBV19 and TRBJ1-2; 7 positions agree with TRBD1. The CDR3 sequence is 14 residues long. CDR1 is LNHDA and CDR2 is SQIVND in the germline V gene (reference sequence). V lost 3 bases and J lost 10; bases outside the gene matches: 11. The CDR3: CASSIRDSAVSYTF. The CDR3 region has the DNA TGTGCCAGTAGTATTCGGGACAGCGCCGTGTCCTACACCTTC. The entire variable domain, with the rest obtained from reference TRBV19 and TRBJ1-2, is as follows: DGGITQSPKYLFRKEGQNVTLSCEQNLNHDAMYWYRQDPGQGLRLIYYSQIVNDFQKGDIAEGYSVSREKKESFPLTVTSAQKNPTAFYLCASSIRDSAVSYTFGSGTRLTVV.

V is TRBV5-1 and J is TRBJ2-5, with 11 bases fitting TRBD2. The CDR3 sequence is 16 residues long. Looked up from germline, CDR1 is SGHRS and CDR2 is YFSETQ. Trimming cost V 3 bases and J 4 bases; bases outside gene matches: 8. The CDR3 protein is CASSSRTSGSGETQYF. The CDR3 nucleotides read TGCGCCAGCAGCTCCCGAACTAGCGGGAGTGGAGAGACCCAGTACTTC.

The V gene is TRBV2, the J gene TRBJ2-7, with a weak D call TRBD1 (6 bases). V dropped 7 bases and J dropped 1 base, with 11 bases sitting between them. Per germline, CDR1 SNHLY and CDR2 FYNNEI. The CDR3 runs to 13 residues. CDR3 amino acids: CASKTQGSYEQYF. The DNA of the CDR3 is TGTGCCAGCAAAACGCAGGGGTCCTACGAGCAGTACTTC.